The 9 T cell receptor beta chains presented below share a single source sample, sequenced in a study of siplizumab effects on memory and regulatory T cells. Here immunoSEQ multiplex PCR was the method, and the copy in TCRdb shows in-frame clones only, minus some. The data hold 100,000 or so clones, with about 90% observed a single time. Material for sequencing was non-Treg CD4+ T cells sorted from blood. These receptors all stem from a human donor in good health.

The CDR3 here is CASSQEVEQFF. CDR3 DNA sequence: TGCGCCAGCAGCCAAGAGGTAGAGCAGTTCTTC. The chain uses TRBV4-3 and TRBJ2-1; unclear D gene. Trimming took off 0 bases at V and 10 bases at J, with 4 bases between the two ends. The CDR3 spans 11 residues. Germline V gives CDR1 LGHNA, CDR2 YSLEER.

DNA for the CDR3: TGTGCCTGGGCCCCCCCCGGGGGAGCGGAGACCCAGTACTTC. Residues: CAWAPPGGAETQYF. The J gene is TRBJ2-5, the V gene TRBV30; D possibly corresponds to TRBD2 (6 bases). V lost 5 bases, J lost 5 bases, and 18 bases lay in between. The CDR3 runs to 14 residues. Germline assignment: CDR1 GTSNPN and CDR2 SVGIG (reference sequence).

The V call is TRBV6-5, the J call TRBJ2-7; D tentatively fits TRBD1 or TRBD2 (5 bases each). V lost 0 bases and J 0 bases, leaving 12 bases between the germline ends. The CDR3 length is 16 residues. Germline values: CDR1 MNHEY, CDR2 SVGAGI. The CDR3 sequence: CASSYSAGAVSYEQYF. The CDR3 coding sequence is TGTGCCAGCAGTTACTCGGCCGGGGCCGTCTCCTACGAGCAGTACTTC.

The J gene is TRBJ1-1, the V gene TRBV28; D perhaps matches TRBD1 (5 bases). The ends were cut back, 1 base at V and 1 base at J, with 13 bases in the middle. Germline lookup yields CDR1 MDHEN and CDR2 SYDVKM. There are 16 residues in the CDR3. The CDR3 sequence: CASSLYPSGTNTEAFF. CDR3 DNA sequence: TGTGCCAGCAGTTTATACCCTTCTGGGACGAACACTGAAGCTTTCTTT.

In this sample, this clone turned up many times. The chain uses TRBV15 and TRBJ1-1, with D unclear. The CDR3 loop spans 13 amino acids. V was shortened by 3 bases and J by 1 base, with 6 bases between the two germline ends. Germline V gene sequence: CDR1 LNHNV, CDR2 YYDKDF (reference sequence). CDR3 loop: CATSRDKNTEAFF. In DNA form, the CDR3 reads TGTGCCACCAGCAGGGATAAGAACACTGAAGCTTTCTTT.

The genes are TRBV14 and TRBJ2-7; D gene ambiguous. The CDR3 runs to 11 residues. Trimming cost V 3 bases and J 2 bases, with 2 bases left between them. CDR1 SGHDN and CDR2 FVKESK come from the germline V gene. The CDR3 loop reads CASSQTYEQYF. DNA for the CDR3: TGTGCCAGCAGCCAGACCTACGAGCAGTACTTC.

The chain recombines TRBV18 with TRBJ2-7; D is uncertain. Looked up from germline, CDR1 is KGHSH and CDR2 is LQKENI. There are 13 residues in the CDR3. Trimming took off 6 bases at V and 7 bases at J, with 16 bases between the two ends. The CDR3 spells CASSLSGSREQYF. DNA for the CDR3: TGTGCCAGCTCCCTTTCAGGTAGTAGAGAGCAGTACTTC.

The chain carries TRBV13 and TRBJ2-5, with 7 nucleotides matching TRBD1. Germline trimming cut 4 bases from V and 4 bases from J; bases unmatched to any gene: 3. Germline CDR1 reads PRHDT; CDR2 reads FYEKMQ (reference sequence). The CDR3 loop spans 13 amino acids. Here the CDR3 DNA reads TGTGCCAGCAGCTCACAGGGGACAGAGACCCAGTACTTC. It encodes CASSSQGTETQYF.

The CDR3 spells CSASGQEAFF. For the CDR3, the DNA is TGCAGTGCTTCTGGACAGGAAGCTTTCTTT. The rearrangement uses TRBV20-1 and TRBJ1-1; TRBD1 might be the D (6 bases). V lost 5 bases and J 8 bases, leaving 9 bases between the germline ends. CDR1 and CDR2 (germline): DFQATT, SNEGSKA (reference sequence). This CDR3 comprises 10 residues.